Listed below are T cell receptor beta chains from one sample, sequenced in a study of spatial heterogeneity in lung cancer. TCRdb ran MiXCR on the 5' RACE reads and lists one entry per CDR3 protein. The sample contains tens of thousands of distinct CDR3 sequences, roughly 5.5% of which appear only once. The specimen comprised PBMCs, sampled at follow-up. The receptors originated from a male donor with early-stage non-small cell lung cancer. Each CDR3 is given with its conserved first and last residue. A D gene is named only where the DNA matches it firmly. Some rows have no size entry. The others give once, few or many, or a class for an expanded clone.

j_gene,abundance,len,v_gene,d_gene,CDR3aa,CDR3nt
TRBJ1-1,.,14,TRBV18,.,CASSPQGSNTEAFF,TGTGCCAGCTCACCCCAGGGATCAAACACTGAAGCTTTCTTT
TRBJ2-1,many,15,TRBV20-1,TRBD2,CSARDTGGPYNEQFF,TGCAGTGCTAGAGATACGGGGGGGCCGTACAATGAGCAGTTCTTC
TRBJ2-1,many,15,TRBV7-6,TRBD2,CASSLGLAGVNEQFF,TGTGCCAGCAGCTTGGGACTAGCGGGAGTCAATGAGCAGTTCTTC
TRBJ1-5,.,14,TRBV28,.,CASSFNGVNQPQHF,TGTGCCAGCAGTTTTAACGGGGTTAATCAGCCCCAGCATTTT
TRBJ2-3,many,14,TRBV11-2,TRBD2,CASSLAGGLDTQYF,TGTGCCAGCAGCTTAGCGGGGGGGCTAGATACGCAGTATTTT
TRBJ1-1,many,13,TRBV7-9,.,CASSSQGNTEAFF,TGTGCCAGCAGTTCACAGGGGAACACTGAAGCTTTCTTT
TRBJ1-1,many,14,TRBV14,TRBD1,CASSPRAGGTEAFF,TGTGCCAGCAGCCCCAGAGCAGGGGGAACTGAAGCTTTCTTT
TRBJ2-3,many,14,TRBV10-3,.,CAIRGEGTTDTQYF,TGTGCCATCAGGGGAGAGGGGACCACAGATACGCAGTATTTT
TRBJ2-4,many,15,TRBV20-1,TRBD2,CSARRGLAGQNIQYF,TGCAGTGCTAGGAGGGGACTAGCGGGGCAAAACATTCAGTACTTC
TRBJ1-6,many,16,TRBV5-6,TRBD1,CASSWGQGNSNSPLHF,TGTGCCAGCAGCTGGGGACAGGGAAATTCTAATTCACCCCTCCACTTT
TRBJ2-1,many,13,TRBV6-2/TRBV6-3,.,CASSNAVPHEQFF,TGTGCCAGCTCAAACGCGGTACCCCATGAGCAGTTCTTC
TRBJ2-5,many,13,TRBV12-3/TRBV12-4,.,CASSLQWGETQYF,TGTGCCAGCAGTTTACAGTGGGGAGAGACCCAGTACTTC
TRBJ1-5,many,14,TRBV27,.,CASSLGGVGQPQHF,TGTGCCAGCAGTTTAGGGGGCGTGGGTCAGCCCCAGCATTTT
TRBJ1-5,.,13,TRBV12-3/TRBV12-4,.,CASSLQDNQPQHF,TGTGCCAGCAGTTTACAAGACAATCAGCCCCAGCATTTT